The 17 T cell receptor beta chains below all came from one sample that was sequenced in a study of chemoradiotherapy in HPV16-positive cancers (dated by TCRdb to between 2021 and 2022). Library preparation was by the immunoSEQ multiplex PCR assay. The table comes from immuneACCESS by way of TCRdb, which keeps in-frame sequences with V and J called. Part of the clones is missing from these tables; in studies checked, under half for an unresolved V gene and the rest for unknown reasons. The sample data list about 1,300 clones, and roughly 76% of these were observed just once. Of the sample, around an eighth is held by the ten largest clones. The source was tumor tissue, collected from a patient who underwent chemoradiotherapy. Receptors were obtained from a human donor with HPV-associated anogenital cancer.

The rearrangement links TRBV10-3 to TRBJ2-1, with D perhaps matching TRBD2 (5 bases). Germline CDR1 is ENHRY and CDR2 is SYGVKD. This CDR3 has 13 amino acids. Trimming cost V 7 bases and J 9 bases, with 16 bases left between them. The CDR3 DNA follows: TGTGCCATCACCCCAAACGCCGAGGGTGAGCAGTTCTTC. Its protein product is CAITPNAEGEQFF.

The chain couples TRBV12-5 to TRBJ2-7, with 11 bases lining up with TRBD1. Germline lookup yields CDR1 LGHNT and CDR2 FRNRAP. Trimming removed 6 bases from V and 7 bases from J; junction bases left unmatched: 11. This CDR3 has 15 residues. The CDR3: CASGKGTGGAQEQYF. In DNA, the CDR3 is TGTGCTAGTGGAAAGGGGACAGGGGGGGCCCAAGAGCAGTACTTC. The entire variable domain, with the rest obtained from reference TRBV12-5 and TRBJ2-7, is as follows: DARVTQTPRHKVTEMGQEVTMRCQPILGHNTVFWYRQTMMQGLELLAYFRNRAPLDDSGMPKDRFSAEMPDATLATLKIQPSEPRDSAVYFCASGKGTGGAQEQYFGPGTRLTVT.

The chain uses TRBV27 and TRBJ1-2, with 7 bases lining up with TRBD1. The ends lost 4 bases at V and 7 bases at J; junction bases unmatched: 12. The CDR3 totals 15 residues. The germline CDR1 and CDR2 sequences are MNHEY and SMNVEV (reference sequence). The CDR3 region is CASSWGGVTGAGYTF. The DNA of the CDR3 is TGTGCCAGCAGTTGGGGTGGAGTTACAGGGGCTGGCTACACCTTC.

Concerning this clone: Other nucleotide sequences from this sample produce the same CDR3. This rearrangement joins TRBV2 to TRBJ2-1; no firm D call. The CDR3 consists of 12 residues. Per the germline V gene, CDR1 is SNHLY and CDR2 is FYNNEI. Trimming took off 3 bases at V and 6 bases at J, with 6 bases between the two ends. CDR3 nucleotides: TGTGCCAGCAGTGATGGAGTCAATGAGCAGTTCTTC. Its translation: CASSDGVNEQFF.

The chain couples TRBV7-2 to TRBJ2-5; D is possibly TRBD1 (5 bases). The CDR3 runs 14 residues. The germline gives CDR1 SGHTA, CDR2 FQGNSA. The ends were cut back, 2 bases at V and 2 bases at J, with 9 bases in the middle. The chain's CDR3 is CASSLFDRQETQYF. CDR3 bases: TGTGCCAGCAGCTTATTTGACAGACAAGAGACCCAGTACTTC.

CDR3 sequence: CASSEATRGQFF. CDR3 in DNA: TGTGCCAGCAGTGAAGCTACTCGGGGGCAGTTCTTC. V usage is TRBV2 and J usage is TRBJ2-1; D might be TRBD2 (5 bases). The germline V gene encodes CDR1 SNHLY and CDR2 FYNNEI. V lost 0 bases and J lost 12, with 9 bases in between. This CDR3 has 12 residues.

The V gene is TRBV5-1, the J gene TRBJ2-3, with TRBD1 identical over 7 bases. There are 14 residues in the CDR3. Germline trimming cut 2 bases from V and 4 bases from J; bases unmatched to any gene: 4. Per the germline V gene, CDR1 is SGHRS and CDR2 is YFSETQ. The CDR3 reads CASSLATGADTQYF. The CDR3 coding sequence is TGCGCCAGCAGCTTAGCAACAGGGGCAGATACGCAGTATTTT. Full variable domain (outside the CDR3, taken from reference TRBV5-1 and TRBJ2-3): KAGVTQTPRYLIKTRGQQVTLSCSPISGHRSVSWYQQTPGQGLQFLFEYFSETQRNKGNFPGRFSGRQFSNSRSEMNVSTLELGDSALYLCASSLATGADTQYFGPGTRLTVL.

The chain employs TRBV18 and TRBJ1-4; 8 bases fit TRBD1. The germline gives CDR1 KGHSH, CDR2 LQKENI. The V segment lost 6 bases and the J segment 7 bases; nucleotides outside the gene matches: 10. This CDR3 contains 15 residues. CDR3 in DNA: TGTGCCAGCTCGAAGGACAGGGACCCTAGTGAAAAACTGTTTTTT. It translates to CASSKDRDPSEKLFF.

CDR3 coding DNA: TGCAGTGCTGGCGGGCTAGAGACCCAGTACTTC. It is translated as CSAGGLETQYF. The V gene is TRBV20-1, the J gene TRBJ2-5, with a weak D call TRBD2 (5 bases). Germline assignment: CDR1 DFQATT and CDR2 SNEGSKA (reference sequence). The CDR3 length is 11 residues. Trimming pared 5 bases from V and 4 bases from J, leaving 8 bases between.

This clone was seen only once. This chain connects TRBV19 to TRBJ2-5; D not resolved. Per germline, CDR1 LNHDA and CDR2 SQIVND (reference sequence). The CDR3 totals 13 residues. The V end was cut by 2 bases, the J end by 1 base, with 5 bases between. As DNA, the CDR3 is TGTGCCAGTAGTATATTTTTCCAAGAGACCCAGTACTTC. It yields the protein CASSIFFQETQYF.

V usage is TRBV19 and J usage is TRBJ2-5; 8 bases fit TRBD2. The CDR3 totals 14 residues. CDR1 and CDR2 from the germline V gene are LNHDA and SQIVND (reference sequence). Unmatched junction bases numbered 6, after V lost 4 bases and J lost 5 bases. CDR3 region: CASSRTSNFETQYF. The CDR3 DNA is TGTGCCAGTAGTAGGACTAGCAACTTCGAGACCCAGTACTTC.

The V call is TRBV2, the J call TRBJ2-3; TRBD2 agrees at 10 bases. J gave up 5 bases and V 5 bases, and 10 bases lay outside the gene matches. There are 16 residues in the CDR3. Germline-derived CDR1 and CDR2 are SNHLY and FYNNEI. CDR3 protein: CASSLSGGPFLDTQYF. The DNA of the CDR3 is TGTGCCAGCAGTCTTAGCGGGGGGCCGTTCTTAGATACGCAGTATTTT.

A few counts support this clone. V and J are TRBV18 and TRBJ1-2; perhaps TRBD1 as D (5 bases). V shed 2 bases and J shed 4 bases, with 11 bases lying between them. CDR1 is KGHSH, CDR2 LQKENI, per germline. CDR3 size: 14 residues. In nucleotides, the CDR3 is TGTGCCAGCTCACCAGACACTAGGGGCTATGGCTACACCTTC. It translates to CASSPDTRGYGYTF.

The chain couples TRBV12-5 to TRBJ2-7; 9 bases line up with TRBD1. V gave up 6 bases and J gave up 6 bases; unmatched junction bases: 12. This CDR3 contains 15 residues. The germline gives CDR1 LGHNT, CDR2 FRNRAP. The CDR3 protein is CASGGDGTGLGEQYF. In DNA, the CDR3 is TGTGCTAGTGGGGGGGACGGGACAGGGTTGGGCGAGCAGTACTTC.

V usage is TRBV4-1 and J usage is TRBJ2-5, with unresolved D. The V gene's germline CDR1 is MGHRA and CDR2 YSYEKL. V was pared by 0 bases and J by 4 bases, with 6 bases between. The CDR3 runs 13 residues. The DNA of the CDR3 is TGCGCCAGCAGCCAAGAGGGTGGAGAGACCCAGTACTTC. It encodes CASSQEGGETQYF.

The chain recombines TRBV18 with TRBJ2-3, with 12 nucleotides matching TRBD1. Germline assignment: CDR1 KGHSH and CDR2 LQKENI. The junction had 8 bases not matched to a gene; V was cut back by 4 bases and J by 6 bases. The CDR3 runs 16 residues. Written as DNA, the CDR3 is TGTGCCAGCTCACGACCGGGACAGGGGGCGAGGGATACGCAGTATTTT. It translates to CASSRPGQGARDTQYF.

The rearrangement uses TRBV15 and TRBJ1-2; 7 nucleotides agree with TRBD1. V gave up 4 bases and J gave up 6 bases; unmatched junction bases: 8. Germline V gene data show CDR1 as LNHNV and CDR2 as YYDKDF (reference sequence). This CDR3 region has 14 residues. The DNA for the CDR3 is TGTGCCACCAGCACGCGCTTTACAGGGGATGGCTACACCTTC. Protein sequence: CATSTRFTGDGYTF.